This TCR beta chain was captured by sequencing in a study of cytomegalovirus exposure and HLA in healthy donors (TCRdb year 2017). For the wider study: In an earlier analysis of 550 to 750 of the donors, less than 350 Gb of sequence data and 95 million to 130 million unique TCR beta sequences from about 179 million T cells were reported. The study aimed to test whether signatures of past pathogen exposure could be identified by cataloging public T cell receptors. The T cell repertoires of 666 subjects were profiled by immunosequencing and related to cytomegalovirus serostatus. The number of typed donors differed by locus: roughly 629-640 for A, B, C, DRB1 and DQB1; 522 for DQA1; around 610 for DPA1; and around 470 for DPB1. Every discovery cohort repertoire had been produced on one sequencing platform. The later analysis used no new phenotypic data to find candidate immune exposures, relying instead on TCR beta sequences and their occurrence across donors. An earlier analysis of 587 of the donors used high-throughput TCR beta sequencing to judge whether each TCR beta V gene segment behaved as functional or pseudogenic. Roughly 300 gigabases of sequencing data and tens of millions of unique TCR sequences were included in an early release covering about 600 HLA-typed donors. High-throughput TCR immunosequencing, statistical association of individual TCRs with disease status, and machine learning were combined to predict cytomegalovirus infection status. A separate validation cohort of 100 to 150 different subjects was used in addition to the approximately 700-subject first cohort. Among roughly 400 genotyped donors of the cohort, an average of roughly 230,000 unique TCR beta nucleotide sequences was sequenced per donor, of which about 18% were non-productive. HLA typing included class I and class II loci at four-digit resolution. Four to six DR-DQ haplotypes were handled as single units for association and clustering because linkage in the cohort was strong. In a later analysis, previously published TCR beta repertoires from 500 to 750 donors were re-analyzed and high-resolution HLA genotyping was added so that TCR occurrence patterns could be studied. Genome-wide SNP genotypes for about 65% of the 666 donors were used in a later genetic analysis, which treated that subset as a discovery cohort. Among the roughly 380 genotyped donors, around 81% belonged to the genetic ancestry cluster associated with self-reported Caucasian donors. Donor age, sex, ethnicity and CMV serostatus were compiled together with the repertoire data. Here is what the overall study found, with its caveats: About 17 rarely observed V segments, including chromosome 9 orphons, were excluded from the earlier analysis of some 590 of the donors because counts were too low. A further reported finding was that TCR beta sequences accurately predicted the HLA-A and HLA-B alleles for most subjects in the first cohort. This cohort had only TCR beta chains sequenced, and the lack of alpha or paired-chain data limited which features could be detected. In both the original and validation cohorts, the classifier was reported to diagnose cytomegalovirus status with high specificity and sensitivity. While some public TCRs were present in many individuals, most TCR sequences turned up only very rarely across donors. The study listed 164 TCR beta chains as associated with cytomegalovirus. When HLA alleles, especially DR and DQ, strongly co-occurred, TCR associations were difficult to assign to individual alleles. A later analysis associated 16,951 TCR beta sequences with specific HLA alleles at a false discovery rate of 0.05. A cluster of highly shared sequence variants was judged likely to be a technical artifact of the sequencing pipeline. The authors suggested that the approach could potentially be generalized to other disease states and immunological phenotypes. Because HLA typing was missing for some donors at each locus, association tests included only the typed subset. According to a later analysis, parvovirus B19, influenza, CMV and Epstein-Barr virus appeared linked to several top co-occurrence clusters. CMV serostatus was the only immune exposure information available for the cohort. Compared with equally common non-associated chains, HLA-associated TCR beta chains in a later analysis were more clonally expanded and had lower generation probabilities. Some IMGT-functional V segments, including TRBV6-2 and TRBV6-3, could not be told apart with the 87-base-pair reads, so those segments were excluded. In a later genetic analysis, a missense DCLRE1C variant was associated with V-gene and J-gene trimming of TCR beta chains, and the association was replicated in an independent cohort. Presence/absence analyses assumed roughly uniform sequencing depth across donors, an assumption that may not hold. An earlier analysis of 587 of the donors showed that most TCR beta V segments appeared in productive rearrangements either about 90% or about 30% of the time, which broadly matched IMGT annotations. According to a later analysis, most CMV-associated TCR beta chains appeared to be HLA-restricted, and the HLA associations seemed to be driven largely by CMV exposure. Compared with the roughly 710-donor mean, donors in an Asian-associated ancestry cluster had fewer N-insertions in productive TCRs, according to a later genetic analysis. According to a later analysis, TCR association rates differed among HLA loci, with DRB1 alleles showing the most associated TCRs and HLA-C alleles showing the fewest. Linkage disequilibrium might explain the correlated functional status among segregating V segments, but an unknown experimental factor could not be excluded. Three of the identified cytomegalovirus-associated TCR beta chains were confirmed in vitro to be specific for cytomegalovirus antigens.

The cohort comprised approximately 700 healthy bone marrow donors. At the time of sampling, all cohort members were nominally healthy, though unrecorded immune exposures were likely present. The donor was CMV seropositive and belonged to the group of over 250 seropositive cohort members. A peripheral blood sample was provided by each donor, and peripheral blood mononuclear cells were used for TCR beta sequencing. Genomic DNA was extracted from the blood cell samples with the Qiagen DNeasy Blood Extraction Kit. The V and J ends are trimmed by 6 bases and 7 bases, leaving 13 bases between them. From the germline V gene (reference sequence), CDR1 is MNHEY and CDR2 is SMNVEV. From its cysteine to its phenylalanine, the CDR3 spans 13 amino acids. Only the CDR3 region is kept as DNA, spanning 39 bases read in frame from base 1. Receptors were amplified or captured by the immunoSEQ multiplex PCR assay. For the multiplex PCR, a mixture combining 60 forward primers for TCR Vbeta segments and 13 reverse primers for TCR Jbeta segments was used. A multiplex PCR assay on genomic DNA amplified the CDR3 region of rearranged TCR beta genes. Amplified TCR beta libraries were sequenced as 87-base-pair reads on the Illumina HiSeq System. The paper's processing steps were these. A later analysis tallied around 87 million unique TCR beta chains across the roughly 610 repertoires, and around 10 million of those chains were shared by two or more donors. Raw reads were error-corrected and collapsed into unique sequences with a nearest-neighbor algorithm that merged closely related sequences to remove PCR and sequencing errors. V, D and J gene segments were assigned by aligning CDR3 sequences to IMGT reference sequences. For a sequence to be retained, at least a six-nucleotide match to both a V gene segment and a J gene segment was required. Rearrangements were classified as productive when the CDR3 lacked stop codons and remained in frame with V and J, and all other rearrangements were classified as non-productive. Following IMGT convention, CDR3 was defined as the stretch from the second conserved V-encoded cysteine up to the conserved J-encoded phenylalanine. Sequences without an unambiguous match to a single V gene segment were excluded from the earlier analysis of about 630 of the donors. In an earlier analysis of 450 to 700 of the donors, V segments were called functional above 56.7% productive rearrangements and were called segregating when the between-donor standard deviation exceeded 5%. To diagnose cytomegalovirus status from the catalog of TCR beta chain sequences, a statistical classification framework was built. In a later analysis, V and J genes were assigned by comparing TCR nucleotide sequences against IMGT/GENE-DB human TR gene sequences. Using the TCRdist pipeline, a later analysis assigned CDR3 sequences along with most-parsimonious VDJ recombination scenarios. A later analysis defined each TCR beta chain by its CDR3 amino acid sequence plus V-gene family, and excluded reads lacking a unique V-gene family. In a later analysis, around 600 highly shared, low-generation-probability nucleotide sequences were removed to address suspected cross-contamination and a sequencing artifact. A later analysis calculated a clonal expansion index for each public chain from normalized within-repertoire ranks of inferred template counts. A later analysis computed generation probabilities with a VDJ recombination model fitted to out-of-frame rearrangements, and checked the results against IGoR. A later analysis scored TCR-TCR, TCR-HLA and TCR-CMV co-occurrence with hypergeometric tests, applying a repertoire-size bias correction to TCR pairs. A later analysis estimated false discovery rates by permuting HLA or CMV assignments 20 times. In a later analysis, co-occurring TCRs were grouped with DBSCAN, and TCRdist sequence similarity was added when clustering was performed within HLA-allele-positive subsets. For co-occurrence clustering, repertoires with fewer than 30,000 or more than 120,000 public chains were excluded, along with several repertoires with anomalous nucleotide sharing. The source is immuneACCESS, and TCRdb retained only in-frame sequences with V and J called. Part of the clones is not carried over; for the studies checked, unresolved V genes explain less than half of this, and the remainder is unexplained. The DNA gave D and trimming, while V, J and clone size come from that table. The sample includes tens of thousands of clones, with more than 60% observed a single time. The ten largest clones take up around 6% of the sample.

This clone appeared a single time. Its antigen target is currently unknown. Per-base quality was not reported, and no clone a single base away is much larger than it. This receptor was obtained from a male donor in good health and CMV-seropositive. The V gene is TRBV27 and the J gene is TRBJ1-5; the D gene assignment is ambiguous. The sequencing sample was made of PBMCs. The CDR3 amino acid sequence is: CASRPMGSQPQHF. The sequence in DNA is TGTGCCAGCAGACCAATGGGGAGCCAGCCCCAGCATTTT.